This T cell receptor beta chain was sequenced for a study of shared clonotypes between healthy human individuals. Here immunoSEQ multiplex PCR was the method, and the copy in TCRdb shows in-frame clones only, minus some. Of 2 million to 2.5 million clones in the sample, roughly 92% were seen once. After removal of 3 bases from V and 2 bases from J, the junction contained 6 bases not matched to a gene. The CDR3 totals 15 residues. Germline V gives CDR1 SGHNT, CDR2 YYREEE (reference sequence). The material sequenced was naive CD4+ T cells from PBMCs. The sample's subset: CD45RA+ positively selected. The TCR comes from a man aged 18 to 35 in good health. Some clones in this sample may be carry-over from other donors' samples. V is TRBV5-4 and J is TRBJ2-7; 9 bases are a match to TRBD2. The DNA for the CDR3 is TGTGCCAGCAGCTCTAAAGCGGGAGGACCCTACGAGCAGTACTTC. It specifies CASSSKAGGPYEQYF.